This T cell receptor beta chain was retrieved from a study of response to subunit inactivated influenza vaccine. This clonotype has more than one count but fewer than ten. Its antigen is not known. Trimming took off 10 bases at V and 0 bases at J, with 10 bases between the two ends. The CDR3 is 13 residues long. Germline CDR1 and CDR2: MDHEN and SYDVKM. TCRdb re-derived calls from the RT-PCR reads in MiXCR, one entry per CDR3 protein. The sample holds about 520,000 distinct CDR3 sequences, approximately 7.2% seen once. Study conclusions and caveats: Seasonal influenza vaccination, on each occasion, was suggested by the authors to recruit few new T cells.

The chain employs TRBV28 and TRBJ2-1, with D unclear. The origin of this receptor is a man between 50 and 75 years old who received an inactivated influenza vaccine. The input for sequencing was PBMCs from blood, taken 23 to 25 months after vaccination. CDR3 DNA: TGTGCCACCCGGTTTCACTCCTACAATGAGCAGTTCTTC. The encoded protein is CATRFHSYNEQFF.